These T cell receptor beta chains were read from a single sample in a study of blood T cell repertoires in COVID-19. Some clones are missing from TCRdb's copy, which holds only in-frame ones; the method was immunoSEQ multiplex PCR. The sample lists about 440,000 clones, 80% to 95% occurring once. The sample comprised PBMCs or T cells enriched from blood (not recorded which). The receptors derive from a man aged 18 to 30 who had recovered from COVID-19. Each CDR3 is given with its conserved first and last residue. A D gene is named only where the DNA matches it firmly. Size is stated for part of the rows, as once, few or many counts, or as a class when the clone is expanded.

size,J,V,D,CDR3,DNA
once,TRBJ1-2,TRBV18,NA,CASSPPPSINYGYTF,TGTGCCAGCTCACCACCGCCAAGCATCAACTATGGCTACACCTTC
NA,TRBJ2-7,TRBV6-1,NA,CASSEAPPGFYYEQYF,TGTGCCAGCAGTGAAGCGCCTCCAGGGTTTTACTACGAGCAGTACTTC
NA,TRBJ1-1,TRBV29-1,NA,CSVSQLNTEAFF,TGCAGCGTTTCACAGCTGAACACTGAAGCTTTCTTT
once,TRBJ1-4,TRBV9,TRBD1,CASSARQGNSKLFF,TGTGCCAGCAGCGCAAGACAGGGTAACTCAAAACTGTTTTTT
NA,TRBJ2-7,TRBV5-5,NA,CASSLTVFYEQYF,TGTGCCAGCAGCCTGACAGTCTTCTACGAGCAGTACTTC
NA,TRBJ1-1,TRBV9,TRBD1,CASSAQGGNTEAFF,TGTGCCAGCAGCGCACAGGGGGGGAACACTGAAGCTTTCTTT
NA,TRBJ1-4,TRBV5-4,NA,CASSLSSGDVEKLFF,TGTGCCAGCAGCTTAAGTTCAGGGGATGTTGAAAAACTGTTTTTT
NA,TRBJ1-1,TRBV29-1,TRBD1,CSVKSLDRDHTEAFF,TGCAGCGTTAAGTCTCTGGACAGGGATCACACTGAAGCTTTCTTT
NA,TRBJ2-3,TRBV5-6,NA,CASSLGTYLDTQYF,TGTGCCAGCAGCTTGGGTACCTATCTAGATACGCAGTATTTT
NA,TRBJ2-1,TRBV5-1,NA,CASSSTNSASNEQFF,TGCGCCAGCAGCTCGACTAATTCCGCCTCGAATGAGCAGTTCTTC
NA,TRBJ2-7,TRBV18,NA,CASSPSGLPYEQYF,TGTGCCAGCTCACCGTCAGGGCTACCCTACGAGCAGTACTTC
NA,TRBJ2-5,TRBV10-1,TRBD1,CASSVETGLRETQYF,TGCGCCAGCAGTGTTGAGACAGGGCTTCGGGAGACCCAGTACTTC
once,TRBJ1-1,TRBV3-1/TRBV3-2,NA,CAAGENTEAFF,TGTGCCGCAGGGGAGAACACTGAAGCTTTCTTT
NA,TRBJ1-6,TRBV10-2,TRBD1,CASSEVRGTENSPLHF,TGCGCCAGCAGTGAGGTGAGGGGGACAGAGAATTCACCCCTCCACTTT
NA,TRBJ2-7,TRBV28,TRBD2,CASIGGSSLAGGSYEQYF,TGTGCCAGCATAGGAGGTTCGTCTTTAGCGGGAGGGTCTTACGAGCAGTACTTC
NA,TRBJ1-5,TRBV12-3/TRBV12-4,NA,CASSTESDQPQHF,TGTGCCAGCAGTACAGAGTCCGATCAGCCCCAGCATTTT
NA,TRBJ2-1,TRBV29-1,NA,CSVGGWGVGAYNEQFF,TGCAGCGTTGGGGGATGGGGAGTAGGTGCTTACAATGAGCAGTTCTTC